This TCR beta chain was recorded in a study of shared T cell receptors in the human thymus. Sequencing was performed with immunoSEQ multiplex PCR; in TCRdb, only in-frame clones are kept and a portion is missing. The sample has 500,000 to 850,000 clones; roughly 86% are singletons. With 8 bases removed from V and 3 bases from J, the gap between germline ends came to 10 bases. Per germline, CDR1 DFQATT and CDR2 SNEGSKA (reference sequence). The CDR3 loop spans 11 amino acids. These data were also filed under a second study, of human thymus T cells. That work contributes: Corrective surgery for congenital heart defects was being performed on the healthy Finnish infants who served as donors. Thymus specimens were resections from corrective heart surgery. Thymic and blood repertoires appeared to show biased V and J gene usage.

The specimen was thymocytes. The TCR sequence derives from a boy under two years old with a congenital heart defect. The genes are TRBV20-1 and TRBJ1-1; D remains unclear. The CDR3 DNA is TGCAGTTTGGAGAAACACACTGAAGCTTTCTTT. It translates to CSLEKHTEAFF.